What follows describes a single TCR beta chain. TCRdb's table, derived via immunoSEQ multiplex PCR, lists solely in-frame clones and lacks some. Of 70,000 to 85,000 clones in the sample, 80% to 95% are singletons; the top ten hold roughly 0.33%. The data were taken from a study of technical replicates of blood from four donors. The sequenced material came from T cells isolated from PBMCs. This clonotype originated in a human donor in good health.

This CDR3 reads CASSYPGTGVDEQYF. DNA for the CDR3: TGTGCCAGCAGCTACCCCGGGACAGGGGTCGACGAGCAGTACTTC. The chain joins TRBV13 to TRBJ2-7; 10 bases are shared with TRBD1. The CDR3 runs to 15 residues. Looked up from germline, CDR1 is PRHDT and CDR2 is FYEKMQ (reference sequence). The ends lost 4 bases at V and 5 bases at J; junction bases unmatched: 8. Full variable domain (outside the CDR3, taken from reference TRBV13 and TRBJ2-7): AAGVIQSPRHLIKEKRETATLKCYPIPRHDTVYWYQQGPGQDPQFLISFYEKMQSDKGSIPDRFSAQQFSDYHSELNMSSLELGDSALYFCASSYPGTGVDEQYFGPGTRLTVT.